The 30 T cell receptor beta chains presented below share a single source sample, sequenced in a study of patients and donors after allogeneic stem cell transplantation. TCRdb reprocessed the RT-PCR reads with MiXCR, giving one entry per CDR3 protein. The sample yields some 960,000 distinct CDR3 sequences, more than 15% seen once. The source material was blood, either unsorted or a sorted T cell fraction (not recorded which). The source is a human donor who was either an allogeneic HSCT recipient or a stem cell or donor lymphocyte infusion donor (not recorded which). It is not recorded whose cells these are; they may come from a transplant donor.

This clonotype was detected only a few times. The chain has TRBV24-1 and TRBJ2-7; possibly TRBD1 for D (5 bases). This CDR3 has 15 residues. Germline-derived CDR1 and CDR2 are KGHDR and SFDVKD. The V end was cut by 3 bases, the J end by 3 bases, with 14 bases between. CDR3: CATSDGRQGDYEQYF. The CDR3 nucleotides are TGTGCCACCAGTGATGGTAGGCAGGGTGACTACGAGCAGTACTTC.

This chain connects TRBV20-1 to TRBJ2-2; 8 bases are a match to TRBD2. The CDR3 totals 15 residues. V shed 1 base and J 8 bases; nucleotides not matched to a gene: 9. Per germline, CDR1 DFQATT and CDR2 SNEGSKA (reference sequence). CDR3 in amino acids: CSARVHGGVTGELFF. CDR3 nucleotides: TGCAGTGCTAGAGTCCACGGGGGGGTCACGGGGGAGCTGTTTTTT.

The chain uses TRBV19 and TRBJ1-2; 9 nucleotides line up with TRBD1. The CDR3 sequence is 13 residues long. From germline, CDR1 is LNHDA and CDR2 SQIVND (reference sequence). Trimming cost V 5 bases and J 6 bases; bases outside gene matches: 4. The CDR3, as DNA: TGTGCCAGTAGTCTGAACAGGGGGCATGGCTACACCTTC. Protein product: CASSLNRGHGYTF.

This clonotype was recorded a few times. This chain uses TRBV7-6 with TRBJ2-2; no definite D call. V gave up 2 bases and J gave up 3 bases, with 7 bases separating them. CDR1 and CDR2 from the germline V gene are SGHVS and FNYEAQ. This CDR3 is 14 amino acids long. CDR3 protein: CASSLRLDTGELFF. The CDR3 DNA is TGTGCCAGCAGCTTAAGACTCGACACCGGGGAGCTGTTTTTT.

The chain recombines TRBV15 with TRBJ2-1, with D possibly being TRBD2 (6 bases). Looked up from germline, CDR1 is LNHNV and CDR2 is YYDKDF (reference sequence). Deletions cut 5 bases from V and 14 bases from J, with 22 bases between. The CDR3 contains 14 residues. This chain's CDR3 is CATSGPPTRRTKFF. The CDR3 DNA is TGTGCCACCAGCGGGCCCCCTACAAGGCGGACTAAGTTCTTC.

This clonotype turned up a few times. The chain recombines TRBV24-1 with TRBJ2-7; D possibly matches TRBD1 or TRBD2 (5 bases each). Germline V lookup: CDR1 KGHDR, CDR2 SFDVKD. The V and J ends lost 5 bases and 6 bases respectively, with 7 bases between them. This CDR3 is 11 amino acids long. CDR3: CATSARGEQYF. Here the CDR3 DNA reads TGTGCCACCAGTGCGAGGGGCGAGCAGTACTTC.

There are a few counts of this clonotype. CDR3 nucleotide sequence: TGCAGTGCCAACCAAATAGCGGGAGGGACTAGCACAGATACGCAGTATTTT. This codes for CSANQIAGGTSTDTQYF. V is TRBV20-1 and J is TRBJ2-3, with 11 bases aligning to TRBD2. The CDR3 loop spans 17 amino acids. In germline, CDR1 is DFQATT, CDR2 SNEGSKA (reference sequence). Trimming cost V 6 bases and J 0 bases; bases outside gene matches: 11.

Only a few counts were recorded for this clonotype. The chain joins TRBV6-5 to TRBJ2-2; TRBD2 matches at 9 bases. Germline V gives CDR1 MNHEY, CDR2 SVGAGI. J lost 5 bases, V lost 2 bases, and 9 bases had no gene match. The CDR3 spans 17 residues. CDR3 nucleotide sequence: TGTGCCAGCAGTTACGTCTTGGGACTAGCCATTACCGGGGAGCTGTTTTTT. Its translation is CASSYVLGLAITGELFF.

This clonotype occurred a few times. The genes are TRBV10-3 and TRBJ2-1; TRBD2 matches at 13 bases. Germline CDR1 ENHRY, CDR2 SYGVKD. The CDR3 has 18 residues. J gave up 1 base and V 7 bases, and 10 bases lay outside the gene matches. CDR3 loop: CAITGLAGAQTSYNEQFF. CDR3 in DNA: TGTGCCATCACCGGACTAGCGGGGGCGCAGACTTCCTACAATGAGCAGTTCTTC.

V is TRBV4-1 and J is TRBJ1-2; a weak D match, TRBD1 (6 bases). V shed 5 bases and J shed 7 bases, with 17 bases lying between them. Germline values: CDR1 MGHRA, CDR2 YSYEKL. CDR3 size: 14 residues. The CDR3 protein is CASSSPGTGLGYTF. In DNA form, the CDR3 reads TGCGCCAGCAGCTCCCCCGGCACAGGGCTTGGCTACACCTTC.

This clonotype was seen a handful of times. V is TRBV12-3 or TRBV12-4 and J is TRBJ2-2; 8 bases line up with TRBD2. The CDR3 loop spans 14 amino acids. The junction had 7 bases not matched to a gene; V was cut back by 8 bases and J by 5 bases. The chain's CDR3 is CASESGGGTGELFF. DNA of the CDR3: TGTGCCAGCGAAAGCGGGGGAGGAACCGGGGAGCTGTTTTTT.

This chain links TRBV5-1 with TRBJ1-2; no definite D call. The V gene's germline CDR1 is SGHRS and CDR2 YFSETQ. The CDR3 has 14 residues. Trimming pared 1 base from V and 0 bases from J, leaving 7 bases between. The CDR3 sequence: CASSLYGTNYGYTF. The CDR3 DNA sequence: TGCGCCAGCAGCTTGTATGGGACTAACTATGGCTACACCTTC. Full variable domain (outside the CDR3, taken from reference TRBV5-1 and TRBJ1-2): KAGVTQTPRYLIKTRGQQVTLSCSPISGHRSVSWYQQTPGQGLQFLFEYFSETQRNKGNFPGRFSGRQFSNSRSEMNVSTLELGDSALYLCASSLYGTNYGYTFGSGTRLTVV.

This chain joins TRBV20-1 and TRBJ2-1; TRBD1 or TRBD2 may be the D gene (5 bases each). The CDR3 is made up of 12 amino acids. CDR1 and CDR2 (germline): DFQATT, SNEGSKA (reference sequence). The V end was cut by 3 bases, the J end by 5 bases, with 8 bases between. The CDR3 DNA is TGCAGTGCTAGCGGGGCTAACAATGAGCAGTTCTTC. Protein sequence: CSASGANNEQFF.

In its sample, this clonotype was seen many times. V usage is TRBV12-3 or TRBV12-4 and J usage is TRBJ2-2; a possible D gene is TRBD2 (6 bases). The CDR3 contains 14 residues. CDR3 DNA sequence: TGTGCAGGAGGCCCTAGCGATCTCACCGGGGAGCTGTTTTTT. Protein sequence: CAGGPSDLTGELFF.

There are a few counts of this clonotype. J is TRBJ2-1 and V is TRBV10-3; D is ambiguous. V dropped 6 bases and J dropped 5 bases, with 17 bases sitting between them. The CDR3 runs to 15 residues. Germline CDR1 ENHRY, CDR2 SYGVKD. The CDR3 coding sequence is TGTGCCATCAGCCCGGGCGGACCGATGGACAATGAGCAGTTCTTC. Encoded protein: CAISPGGPMDNEQFF.

The CDR3 is CSAREYTRLETQYF. DNA for the CDR3: TGCAGTGCTAGGGAGTATACACGCCTGGAGACCCAGTACTTC. The rearrangement links TRBV20-1 to TRBJ2-5, with D unresolved. The CDR3 totals 14 residues. Germline CDR1 is DFQATT and CDR2 is SNEGSKA (reference sequence). Trimming cost V 3 bases and J 5 bases, with 16 bases left between them.

This clonotype turned up a few times. The V and J genes are TRBV5-1 and TRBJ2-5; D might be TRBD1 or TRBD2, each matching 5 bases. The germline V gene encodes CDR1 SGHRS and CDR2 YFSETQ. There are 14 residues in the CDR3. V dropped 10 bases and J dropped 0 bases, with 16 bases sitting between them. The CDR3, as DNA: TGCGCCTCTAACCCCGGGGCCAACCAAGAGACCCAGTACTTC. It specifies CASNPGANQETQYF. The full variable domain, its missing parts supplied by reference TRBV5-1 and TRBJ2-5, is KAGVTQTPRYLIKTRGQQVTLSCSPISGHRSVSWYQQTPGQGLQFLFEYFSETQRNKGNFPGRFSGRQFSNSRSEMNVSTLELGDSALYLCASNPGANQETQYFGPGTRLLVL.

The rearrangement uses TRBV18 and TRBJ2-1, with 7 nucleotides matching TRBD2. The CDR3 totals 16 residues. V was pared by 4 bases and J by 0 bases, with 6 bases of the junction left unmatched. Germline-derived CDR1 and CDR2 are KGHSH and LQKENI. DNA of the CDR3: TGTGCCAGCTCACGTTTGGCGGGGGACTCCTACAATGAGCAGTTCTTC. Its protein product is CASSRLAGDSYNEQFF.

V is TRBV24-1 and J is TRBJ2-2; D unresolved. Germline lookup yields CDR1 KGHDR and CDR2 SFDVKD. This CDR3 contains 15 residues. The V end was cut by 0 bases, the J end by 6 bases, with 10 bases between. The CDR3 region has the DNA TGTGCCACCAGTGATTTGGGCAGGAATGCCGGGGAGCTGTTTTTT. Translated, it gives CATSDLGRNAGELFF.

Only a few counts were recorded for this clonotype. This chain joins TRBV2 and TRBJ2-1; TRBD2 aligns across 8 bases. After removal of 8 bases from V and 1 base from J, the junction contained 4 bases not matched to a gene. Germline V gene data show CDR1 as SNHLY and CDR2 as FYNNEI. This CDR3 region has 14 residues. CDR3 nucleotides: TGTGCCAGCCTCGGGACTAGTTCCTACAATGAGCAGTTCTTC. Translated: CASLGTSSYNEQFF.

This clonotype occurred a few times. This chain links TRBV5-1 with TRBJ2-1; D call uncertain. The V end was cut by 1 base, the J end by 5 bases, with 10 bases between. This CDR3 comprises 14 residues. Germline CDR1 SGHRS, CDR2 YFSETQ. For the CDR3, the DNA is TGCGCCAGCAGCTTGAGGCAGACAAACAATGAGCAGTTCTTC. Translation: CASSLRQTNNEQFF.

This clonotype showed up just a few times. The chain couples TRBV12-3 or TRBV12-4 to TRBJ2-1; the D gene is possibly TRBD2 (6 bases). Trimming removed 3 bases at V and 6 bases at J, with 27 bases between. This CDR3 has 19 residues. DNA of the CDR3: TGTGCCAGCAGTTTGGCGGACGGTTTCCTTCGACTAGATTCCAATGAGCAGTTCTTC. Protein sequence: CASSLADGFLRLDSNEQFF.

This clonotype was observed at least ten times. This sequence joins TRBV5-1 and TRBJ2-1; a weak D match, TRBD2 (5 bases). CDR1 SGHRS and CDR2 YFSETQ come from the germline V gene. The CDR3 totals 13 residues. Trimming took off 0 bases at V and 5 bases at J, with 6 bases between the two ends. In DNA, the CDR3 is TGCGCCAGCAGCTTGGGGCGGGACAATGAGCAGTTCTTC. Its translation is CASSLGRDNEQFF.

J is TRBJ2-5 and V is TRBV20-1; 9 bases line up with TRBD2. V lost 3 bases and J lost 1; bases outside the gene matches: 9. The V gene's germline CDR1 is DFQATT and CDR2 SNEGSKA (reference sequence). The CDR3 is made up of 16 amino acids. CDR3 in amino acids: CSASGSGGIFQETQYF. Here the CDR3 DNA reads TGCAGTGCTAGCGGTAGCGGGGGCATTTTCCAAGAGACCCAGTACTTC.

The rearrangement joins TRBV29-1 to TRBJ2-3; TRBD2 agrees at 8 bases. The ends lost 7 bases at V and 1 base at J; junction bases unmatched: 4. The CDR3 extends over 13 amino acids. CDR1 is SQVTM, CDR2 ANQGSEA, per germline. The CDR3 region is CSETSDGTDTQYF. The CDR3 bases are TGCAGCGAGACTAGCGATGGCACAGATACGCAGTATTTT.

The chain recombines TRBV12-3 or TRBV12-4 with TRBJ2-5, with 8 bases that match TRBD1. The J segment lost 2 bases and the V segment lost 7 bases, leaving 6 bases of the junction unmatched. The CDR3 sequence is 14 residues long. CDR3 coding DNA: TGTGCCAGCAACTCCTGGACAGGGCAAGAGACCCAGTACTTC. It codes for CASNSWTGQETQYF.

This clonotype was detected a few times. The junction departs from germline at one end; a sequencing error may be responsible. This rearrangement joins TRBV9 to TRBJ1-3; D uncertain. In germline, CDR1 is SGDLS, CDR2 YYNGEE. The CDR3 consists of 14 residues. The CDR3 reads CASSVDSPSRDVLF. The CDR3 nucleotides are TGTGCCAGCAGCGTAGATTCACCTTCCCGGGATGTTTTGTTC.

This clonotype was found many times. This chain joins TRBV6-5 and TRBJ1-1; no firm D call. Trimming pared 6 bases from V and 3 bases from J, leaving 8 bases between. The germline gives CDR1 MNHEY, CDR2 SVGAGI. The CDR3 loop spans 12 amino acids. CDR3 coding DNA: TGTGCCAGCAGCCACGAGTACACTGAAGCTTTCTTT. It yields the protein CASSHEYTEAFF.

This clonotype was seen more than once but under ten times. V gene TRBV20-1 combines with J gene TRBJ1-2; 11 positions match TRBD1. V gave up 1 base and J gave up 0 bases; unmatched junction bases: 1. The CDR3 consists of 15 residues. CDR1 and CDR2 from the germline V gene are DFQATT and SNEGSKA (reference sequence). The CDR3 coding sequence is TGCAGTGCTAGAGGGGACAGGGGGGCTAACTATGGCTACACCTTC. This codes for CSARGDRGANYGYTF.

The chain has TRBV18 and TRBJ2-1; no clear D gene. Trimming left V 3 bases short and J 0 bases short, with 15 bases between. In germline, CDR1 is KGHSH, CDR2 LQKENI. The CDR3 contains 17 residues. The CDR3 region has the DNA TGTGCCAGCTCACCTGGGCAGCCGGCAAGCTCCTACAATGAGCAGTTCTTC. It encodes CASSPGQPASSYNEQFF.